This T cell receptor (beta chain) was identified in a study of OX40 agonist ivuxolimab in advanced cancers. Germline V CDR1 and CDR2: SEHNR, FQNEAQ (reference sequence). Trimming cost V 7 bases and J 9 bases, with 14 bases left between them. The CDR3 spans 12 residues. This clone has only a few counts. Its antigen is still unknown. Study results and caveats: CD8+ T cells showed, on average, more clonal expansion than CD4+ cells. There was clonal expansion of CD4+ and CD8+ blood T cells by week 6 at 0.1 to 3.0 mg/kg.

Generated by immunoSEQ multiplex PCR, the TCRdb table keeps only in-frame clones and is missing some. The sample yields approximately 58,000 clones, more than 80% seen once. The input for sequencing was CD4+ or CD8+ T cells sorted from blood, taken in a trial of the OX40 agonist ivuxolimab. The chain combines TRBV7-9 with TRBJ2-3; D remains unclear. The source of this sequence is an adult with an advanced solid tumor such as melanoma, head and neck, liver or kidney cancer. CDR3 DNA: TGTGCCAGCACCTACTGGGCGCAGACGCAGTATTTT. It yields the protein CASTYWAQTQYF.